The rows below give T cell receptor beta chains drawn from one sample of a study of CD8+ T cells in alopecia areata. Some clones are missing from TCRdb's copy, which holds only in-frame ones; the method was immunoSEQ multiplex PCR. Here the sample spans around 300,000 clones, 60% being singletons. Sequencing was performed on CD4+ T cells sorted from blood, taken around week 54, from a patient treated with tofacitinib. These receptors were collected from a human donor with alopecia areata. The CDR3 runs from the conserved cysteine through the conserved F or W. Each record gives: clone size, V gene, J gene, CDR3 protein. Size tells how often a clone was seen (once, few, many) or the class of an expanded clone, and some rows leave it out.

-	TRBV7-3	TRBJ2-1	CASSPPGQGYNEQFF
few	TRBV30	TRBJ2-3	CAWSVSTDTQYF
-	TRBV7-7	TRBJ2-1	CASSLGTRPDEQFF
-	TRBV5-6	TRBJ1-6	CASFNRRSPLHF
-	TRBV9	TRBJ1-6	CASSARWNSPLHF
-	TRBV9	TRBJ2-3	CASSLEDTQYF
-	TRBV14	TRBJ1-4	CASSQGAWGRQEKLFF
-	TRBV29-1	TRBJ2-2	CSVVARSRGSANTGELFF
few	TRBV4-2	TRBJ2-3	CASSISAGAYLGSTDTQYF
-	TRBV4-2	TRBJ2-2	CASSPDRLDTGELFF
-	TRBV6-5	TRBJ2-7	CASSYSAASYEQYF